The rows below give T cell receptor beta chains drawn from one sample of a study of CD8 T cells in Susac syndrome. A single record per CDR3 protein comes from TCRdb applying MiXCR to the immunoSEQ multiplex PCR reads. The data contain about 190,000 distinct CDR3 sequences, about 94% of them singletons. The sequenced sample consisted of CD4+ T cells from PBMCs. The receptors shown here come from a human donor with Susac syndrome. Both conserved end residues are part of each CDR3. A D gene is named only where the DNA matches it firmly. Not every row has a clone size; where given, it reads once, few, many or a size class.

size,J,D,V,DNA,CDR3
NA,TRBJ2-5,NA,TRBV28,TGTGCCAGCAGGGAACAAGAGACCCAGTACTTC,CASREQETQYF
NA,TRBJ2-3,NA,TRBV7-2,TGTGCCAGCAGCTTCACTGCGGACTTCACAGATACGCAGTATTTT,CASSFTADFTDTQYF
NA,TRBJ1-1,NA,TRBV7-2,TGTGCCAGCAGCTTCTCGCTTGAAGCTTTCTTT,CASSFSLEAFF
once,TRBJ2-5,TRBD1,TRBV27,TGTGCCAGTTCGACAGGGGGACAAGAGACCCAGTACTTC,CASSTGGQETQYF
NA,TRBJ1-1,NA,TRBV9,TGTGCCAGCAGCCCCCGTTATGAAAGACGGACGCGTGAAGCTTTCTTT,CASSPRYERRTREAFF
NA,TRBJ1-1,NA,TRBV5-1,TGCGCCAGCAGCTCCCTCTTGGTGAACACTGAAGCTTTCTTT,CASSSLLVNTEAFF
once,TRBJ2-1,TRBD1,TRBV29-1,TGCAGCGTTGAACCCAGACAGGGGAGTAAGTATGAGCAGTTCTTC,CSVEPRQGSKYEQFF
NA,TRBJ2-5,NA,TRBV15,TGTGCCACCAGCAGAGACAGGGGCAAAGAGACCCAGTACTTC,CATSRDRGKETQYF
NA,TRBJ2-1,NA,TRBV30,TGTGCCTGGAGCCTGACCGGCCCGTCACGGCGAAATGAGCAGTTCTTC,CAWSLTGPSRRNEQFF
NA,TRBJ1-1,NA,TRBV12-5,TGTGCTAGTGGGTCCACCGGGGGCACTGAAGCTTTCTTT,CASGSTGGTEAFF
NA,TRBJ2-1,NA,TRBV5-1,TGCGCCAGCAGCTTGGGAGGGCGGGCTGAGCAGTTCTTC,CASSLGGRAEQFF
NA,TRBJ1-4,TRBD1,TRBV5-1,TGCGCCAGCTCGGGACAGGGGTCTGAAAAACTGTTTTTT,CASSGQGSEKLFF
NA,TRBJ2-2,TRBD2,TRBV4-3,TGCGCCAGCAGCCAGAGTAGCGGGGGGGCCTTTCCCGGGGAGCTGTTTTTT,CASSQSSGGAFPGELFF
NA,TRBJ2-1,TRBD2,TRBV6-1,TGTGCCAGCAGTGAACAAAGCGGGGGGTCCTCATTCTACAATGAGCAGTTCTTC,CASSEQSGGSSFYNEQFF
NA,TRBJ1-2,NA,TRBV25-1,TGTGCCAGCAGTGCTGACGGTAATAACTATGGCTACACCTTC,CASSADGNNYGYTF
NA,TRBJ2-5,NA,TRBV20-1,TGCAGTATATCCGAGTCGGGGGCCTCCCAAGAGACCCAGTACTTC,CSISESGASQETQYF
NA,TRBJ2-5,NA,TRBV30,TGTGCCTGGAGTGAATTTATCCAAGAGACCCAGTACTTC,CAWSEFIQETQYF
NA,TRBJ2-7,NA,TRBV5-1,TGCGCCAGCAGCGTTGCCTCCTACGAGCAGTACTTC,CASSVASYEQYF
once,TRBJ2-6,NA,TRBV5-1,TGCGCCAGCAGCTTGGGGGCCCCCCGGCGCGCCTCTGGGGCCAACGTCCTGACTTTC,CASSLGAPRRASGANVLTF
once,TRBJ1-1,NA,TRBV18,TGTGCCAGCTCACCATATGGGCGGGATACTGAAGCTTTCTTT,CASSPYGRDTEAFF
NA,TRBJ2-4,NA,TRBV12-3/TRBV12-4,TGTGCCAGCAGTTCCCAGGCCGTAGCCAAAAACATTCAGTACTTC,CASSSQAVAKNIQYF
NA,TRBJ1-1,NA,TRBV5-1,TGCGCCAGCAGCCTGGGAATAGGGGGGTCTGAAGCTTTCTTT,CASSLGIGGSEAFF
NA,TRBJ2-7,NA,TRBV3-1,TGTGCCAGCAGCCAAGACAGGACTAACTCCTACGAGCAGTACTTC,CASSQDRTNSYEQYF